Listed here are 10 T cell receptor beta chains from one sample, sequenced in a study of CD8 T cells in ankylosing spondylitis. TCRdb independently ran MiXCR on the 5' RACE reads; one entry per CDR3 protein. Here the sample spans about 340,000 distinct CDR3 sequences, roughly 20% being singletons. Material for sequencing was blood, either unsorted or a sorted T cell fraction (not recorded which). The receptors stem from a male donor with ankylosing spondylitis or in good health (not recorded which).

This clonotype was counted between two and nine times. The chain carries TRBV27 and TRBJ2-3; D is uncertain. Deletions cut 3 bases from V and 9 bases from J, with 16 bases between. There are 14 residues in the CDR3. The germline V gene has CDR1 MNHEY and CDR2 SMNVEV (reference sequence). The CDR3 DNA is TGTGCCAGCAGTTTTATACTTCGGTTAGAGACGCAGTATTTT. Protein product: CASSFILRLETQYF.

This clonotype was detected a few times. The chain recombines TRBV7-9 with TRBJ2-6; a possible D gene is TRBD1 (6 bases). Trimming shortened V by 5 bases and J by 12 bases, and 14 bases separated the two germline ends. The CDR3 is made up of 13 amino acids. The germline CDR1 and CDR2 sequences are SEHNR and FQNEAQ (reference sequence). The DNA for the CDR3 is TGTGCCAGCAGCACGTCGTACAGGGCCGTCCTGACTTTC. Encoded protein: CASSTSYRAVLTF.

V gene TRBV30 combines with J gene TRBJ2-1, with 7 bases aligning to TRBD1. The germline CDR1 and CDR2 sequences are GTSNPN and SVGIG (reference sequence). The ends lost 3 bases at V and 4 bases at J; junction bases unmatched: 6. The CDR3 sequence is 14 residues long. Here the CDR3 DNA reads TGTGCCTGGAGGGAGGACAGGTTATACAATGAGCAGTTCTTC. Its translation is CAWREDRLYNEQFF. The whole variable domain, filled in from reference TRBV30 and TRBJ2-1, reads SQTIHQWPATLVQPVGSPLSLECTVEGTSNPNLYWYRQAAGRGLQLLFYSVGIGQISSEVPQNLSASRPQDRQFILSSKKLLLSDSGFYLCAWREDRLYNEQFFGPGTRLTVL.

This clonotype was detected only a few times. V is TRBV7-9 and J is TRBJ2-5; D remains unclear. The germline V gene has CDR1 SEHNR and CDR2 FQNEAQ (reference sequence). V was pared by 2 bases and J by 1 base, with 5 bases between. This CDR3 region has 13 residues. In DNA form, the CDR3 reads TGTGCCAGCAGCTTATTCAGCCAAGAGACCCAGTACTTC. As protein: CASSLFSQETQYF.

V and J are TRBV6-1 and TRBJ2-7; D gene uncertain. V lost 8 bases and J lost 7, with 21 bases in between. CDR1 and CDR2 (germline): MNHNS, SASEGT. This CDR3 contains 14 residues. CDR3 protein: CASWIGVLSREQYF. CDR3 nucleotides: TGTGCCAGCTGGATCGGAGTTCTGTCCCGGGAGCAGTACTTC.

The sample holds a few counts of this clonotype. The genes are TRBV9 and TRBJ2-7, with D maybe TRBD2 (7 bases). V was shortened by 0 bases and J by 4 bases, with 14 bases between the two germline ends. Germline V lookup: CDR1 SGDLS, CDR2 YYNGEE. This CDR3 comprises 15 residues. The CDR3 nucleotides read TGTGCCAGCAGCGTAGATGGGGGGGCGCAGTACGAGCAGTACTTC. It encodes CASSVDGGAQYEQYF.

This clonotype has a handful of counts. V usage is TRBV5-4 and J usage is TRBJ2-7; a possible D gene is TRBD2 (6 bases). Germline V CDR1 and CDR2: SGHNT, YYREEE (reference sequence). Trimming shortened V by 0 bases and J by 2 bases, and 12 bases separated the two germline ends. This CDR3 comprises 15 residues. As DNA, the CDR3 is TGTGCCAGCAGCTTGGCCGGGACTGACCCCTACGAGCAGTACTTC. Its protein is CASSLAGTDPYEQYF. Full variable domain (missing parts from reference TRBV5-4 and TRBJ2-7): ETGVTQSPTHLIKTRGQQVTLRCSSQSGHNTVSWYQQALGQGPQFIFQYYREEENGRGNFPPRFSGLQFPNYSSELNVNALELDDSALYLCASSLAGTDPYEQYFGPGTRLTVT.

The rearrangement links TRBV20-1 to TRBJ1-5, with D tentatively TRBD1 (5 bases). In germline, CDR1 is DFQATT, CDR2 SNEGSKA (reference sequence). V gave up 5 bases and J gave up 3 bases, with 11 bases separating them. The CDR3 has 13 amino acids. CDR3 DNA sequence: TGCAGTGCTGATCCAGGGTCCAATCAGCCCCAGCATTTT. This sequence encodes CSADPGSNQPQHF.

This clonotype was detected a few times. The chain uses TRBV14 and TRBJ2-3, with unresolved D. From germline, CDR1 is SGHDN and CDR2 FVKESK. The V gene lost 3 bases and the J gene lost 2 bases, with 15 bases spanning the gap. This CDR3 has 16 residues. Written as DNA, the CDR3 is TGTGCCAGCAGCCATCCCGGTCCTCTTCTCACAGATACGCAGTATTTT. Translating gives CASSHPGPLLTDTQYF.

V usage is TRBV10-3 and J usage is TRBJ2-5; 7 bases are a match to TRBD2. V gave up 4 bases and J gave up 5 bases; unmatched junction bases: 10. Germline V gene sequence: CDR1 ENHRY, CDR2 SYGVKD. This CDR3 has 15 residues. The CDR3 reads CAISGPQGGRETQYF. CDR3 in DNA: TGTGCCATCAGTGGACCGCAGGGAGGGCGCGAGACCCAGTACTTC.